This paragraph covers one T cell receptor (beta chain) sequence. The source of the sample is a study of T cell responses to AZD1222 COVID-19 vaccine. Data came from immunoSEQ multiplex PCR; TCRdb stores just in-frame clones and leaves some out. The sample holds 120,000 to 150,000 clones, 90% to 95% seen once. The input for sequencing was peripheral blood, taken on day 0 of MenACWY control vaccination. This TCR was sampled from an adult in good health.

The CDR3 bases are TGTGCCAGCAGCGTAGTACCCGTCGCAGAGACCCAGTACTTC. Translated, it gives CASSVVPVAETQYF. This chain uses TRBV9 with TRBJ2-5; D gene ambiguous. The germline gives CDR1 SGDLS, CDR2 YYNGEE. Trimming removed 0 bases at V and 4 bases at J, with 10 bases between. CDR3 size: 14 residues.